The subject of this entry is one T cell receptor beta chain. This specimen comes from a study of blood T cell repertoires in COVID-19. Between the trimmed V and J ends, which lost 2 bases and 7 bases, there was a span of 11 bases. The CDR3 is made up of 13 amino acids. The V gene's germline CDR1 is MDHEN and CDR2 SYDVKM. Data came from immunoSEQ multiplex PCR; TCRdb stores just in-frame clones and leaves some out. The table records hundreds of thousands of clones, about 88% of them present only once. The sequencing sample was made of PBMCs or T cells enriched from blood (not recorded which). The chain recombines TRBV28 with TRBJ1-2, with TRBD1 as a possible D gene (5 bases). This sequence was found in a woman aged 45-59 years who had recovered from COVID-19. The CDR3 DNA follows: TGTGCCAGCAGTTTAGTATTGGGGGGTGGCTACACCTTC. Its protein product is CASSLVLGGGYTF.